This TCR beta chain derives from a study of T cells in Graves' hyperthyroidism and ophthalmopathy. Study overall: The initial diagnosis was the point when peripheral blood was collected, ahead of any treatment. Findings and limits, study-wide: The blood repertoire included most of the expanded thyroid clonotypes above 0.001.

Amplification yielded TCR beta CDR3 regions, with RNA transcripts as the source. The HTBI set primed first-round TCR CDR3 RT-PCR. Each CDR3 protein gets one entry after TCRdb re-called the multiplex PCR reads with MiXCR. This sample yields around 200,000 distinct CDR3 sequences, of which around 19% are seen a single time; roughly two fifths belongs to the top ten. The CDR3 covers 14 residues. Germline lookup yields CDR1 DFQATT and CDR2 SNEGSKA (reference sequence). V shed 6 bases and J shed 2 bases, with 17 bases lying between them. Thyroid ultrasound and orbital computed tomography, with clinical symptoms and serum thyroxine and TRAb, informed diagnoses. Fresh peripheral blood, approximately 10 ml, yielded the PBMCs. This clonotype was counted only a few times. The antigen remains undetermined. Possible read error: a much larger clone is one base away.

V usage is TRBV20-1 and J usage is TRBJ2-7; a possible D gene is TRBD2 (6 bases). Sequenced sample: blood. The sequence came from a man aged 35 to 55 with Graves' hyperthyroidism. CDR3 amino acids: CSAEGTGLPYEQYF. CDR3 coding DNA: TGCAGTGCGGAGGGAACAGGCCTACCCTACGAGCAGTACTTC.